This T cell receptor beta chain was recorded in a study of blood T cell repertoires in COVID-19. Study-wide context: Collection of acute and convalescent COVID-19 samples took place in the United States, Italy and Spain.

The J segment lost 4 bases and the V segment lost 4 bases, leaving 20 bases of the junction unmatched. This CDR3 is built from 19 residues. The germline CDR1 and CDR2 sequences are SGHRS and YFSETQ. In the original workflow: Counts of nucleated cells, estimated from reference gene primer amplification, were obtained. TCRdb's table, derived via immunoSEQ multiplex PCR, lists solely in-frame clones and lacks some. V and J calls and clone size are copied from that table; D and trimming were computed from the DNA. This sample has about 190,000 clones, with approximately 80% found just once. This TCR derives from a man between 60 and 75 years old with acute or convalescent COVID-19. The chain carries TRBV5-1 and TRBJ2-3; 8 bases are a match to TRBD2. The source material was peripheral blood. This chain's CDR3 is CASSRSRGSGVSAADTQYF. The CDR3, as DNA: TGCGCCAGCAGCCGATCCCGGGGTAGCGGGGTTTCTGCGGCAGATACGCAGTATTTT.